What follows are 23 T cell receptor beta chains derived from one specimen sequenced in a study of cytotoxic CD8 clonotypes in ibrutinib-treated CLL. TCRdb keeps only in-frame clones here, not all; method: immunoSEQ multiplex PCR. This sample carries around 30,000 clones, approximately 54% of them seen once, and the ten largest clones take roughly 5.1%. The material was PBMCs, obtained before ibrutinib treatment. The source of these receptors is a human donor with chronic lymphocytic leukemia.

The V gene is TRBV5-1, the J gene TRBJ2-1; TRBD1 might be the D (6 bases). Germline CDR1 reads SGHRS; CDR2 reads YFSETQ. Trimming shortened V by 3 bases and J by 3 bases, and 13 bases separated the two germline ends. The CDR3 runs 15 residues. The CDR3 spells CASSSDRRLYNEQFF. Written as DNA, the CDR3 is TGCGCCAGCAGCTCCGACAGGCGCCTCTACAATGAGCAGTTCTTC.

The chain couples TRBV7-9 to TRBJ1-1; 7 nucleotides line up with TRBD1. The CDR3 runs 15 residues. Germline V gene sequence: CDR1 SEHNR, CDR2 FQNEAQ (reference sequence). With V trimmed by 5 bases and J by 5 bases, 11 bases remained unmatched. The CDR3 is CASSVRQGGGTEAFF. In DNA, the CDR3 is TGTGCCAGCAGCGTGAGACAGGGAGGCGGGACTGAAGCTTTCTTT. The variable domain in full, with the rest retrieved from reference TRBV7-9 and TRBJ1-1, is DTGVSQNPRHKITKRGQNVTFRCDPISEHNRLYWYRQTLGQGPEFLTYFQNEAQLEKSRLLSDRFSAERPKGSFSTLEIQRTEQGDSAMYLCASSVRQGGGTEAFFGQGTRLTVV.

This clone appeared a few times. The chain combines TRBV10-3 with TRBJ2-1; perhaps TRBD1 as D (5 bases). The V end lost 6 bases, the J end lost 6 bases, and 12 bases lay between the germline ends. There are 13 residues in the CDR3. Germline V gene sequence: CDR1 ENHRY, CDR2 SYGVKD. For the CDR3, the DNA is TGTGCCATCAGGGCAGTCGACAGCAATGAGCAGTTCTTC. Amino acid sequence: CAIRAVDSNEQFF.

The V gene is TRBV11-2, the J gene TRBJ2-2, with 11 bases aligning to TRBD1. Looked up from germline, CDR1 is SGHAT and CDR2 is FQNNGV. The CDR3 contains 18 residues. V shed 1 base and J 4 bases; nucleotides not matched to a gene: 8. DNA for the CDR3: TGTGCCAGCAGCTTAGTGGGCGGACAGGGGGCTTCCACCGGGGAGCTGTTTTTT. Translating it yields CASSLVGGQGASTGELFF.

The chain employs TRBV5-1 and TRBJ2-5; D not certain. V was clipped by 0 bases and J by 5 bases, with 11 bases between them. This CDR3 has 14 residues. In germline, CDR1 is SGHRS, CDR2 YFSETQ. This chain's CDR3 is CASSLAAVQETQYF. The CDR3 coding sequence is TGCGCCAGCAGCTTGGCCGCGGTGCAGGAGACCCAGTACTTC. Variable domain in full (rest from reference TRBV5-1 and TRBJ2-5): KAGVTQTPRYLIKTRGQQVTLSCSPISGHRSVSWYQQTPGQGLQFLFEYFSETQRNKGNFPGRFSGRQFSNSRSEMNVSTLELGDSALYLCASSLAAVQETQYFGPGTRLLVL.

CDR3 DNA: TGTGCTAGTGGTTTGGGGGCGGGATGGGTTAATGAGCAGTTCTTC. This gives the protein CASGLGAGWVNEQFF. The chain uses TRBV12-5 and TRBJ2-1, with D maybe TRBD2 (6 bases). V dropped 1 base and J dropped 7 bases, with 14 bases sitting between them. Germline values: CDR1 LGHNT, CDR2 FRNRAP. This CDR3 contains 15 residues. Full variable domain (missing parts from reference TRBV12-5 and TRBJ2-1): DARVTQTPRHKVTEMGQEVTMRCQPILGHNTVFWYRQTMMQGLELLAYFRNRAPLDDSGMPKDRFSAEMPDATLATLKIQPSEPRDSAVYFCASGLGAGWVNEQFFGPGTRLTVL.

The J gene is TRBJ2-7, the V gene TRBV7-3; D is possibly TRBD1 (6 bases). Trimming pared 2 bases from V and 4 bases from J, leaving 12 bases between. The V gene's germline CDR1 is SGHTA and CDR2 FQGTGA. This CDR3 is built from 14 residues. The CDR3 loop is CASSLLGGAYEQYF. As DNA, the CDR3 is TGTGCCAGCAGCTTATTAGGGGGAGCGTACGAGCAGTACTTC.

This sequence joins TRBV5-1 and TRBJ2-7, with D possibly being TRBD1 (5 bases). Germline CDR1 is SGHRS and CDR2 is YFSETQ. Trimming took off 3 bases at V and 0 bases at J, with 7 bases between the two ends. The CDR3 runs 13 residues. The CDR3 DNA reads as TGCGCCAGCAGCTCGGACAACTCCTACGAGCAGTACTTC. Its translation is CASSSDNSYEQYF.

The rearrangement links TRBV9 to TRBJ1-2; TRBD1 aligns across 9 bases. Per the germline V gene, CDR1 is SGDLS and CDR2 is YYNGEE. With V trimmed by 3 bases and J by 5 bases, 5 bases remained unmatched. The CDR3 is 14 amino acids. As DNA, the CDR3 is TGTGCCAGCAGCGACGGACAGGGGCATTATGGCTACACCTTC. Its translation: CASSDGQGHYGYTF.

In this sample, this clone turned up a few times. This chain links TRBV6-1 with TRBJ2-1; 10 bases match TRBD2. From germline, CDR1 is MNHNS and CDR2 SASEGT. The CDR3 covers 14 residues. The junction had 8 bases not matched to a gene; V was cut back by 10 bases and J by 5 bases. DNA of the CDR3: TGTGCCACCCCTAGCGGGAGAGTGAACAATGAGCAGTTCTTC. Translating it yields CATPSGRVNNEQFF.

V and J are TRBV21-1 and TRBJ2-3; the table's TRBD2 call for D was not verified on the DNA. TRBV21-1 is termed a pseudogene. The length of the CDR3 is 12 residues. The CDR3 sequence: CASGRNTDTQYF. The DNA for the CDR3 is TGTGCCAGCGGGAGGAACACAGATACGCAGTATTTT.

The genes are TRBV7-2 and TRBJ2-5; TRBD2 agrees at 11 bases. Germline lookup yields CDR1 SGHTA and CDR2 FQGNSA. This CDR3 spans 15 amino acids. After removal of 1 base from V and 5 bases from J, the junction contained 3 bases not matched to a gene. The CDR3 DNA sequence: TGTGCCAGCAGCTTAGTCCGACTAGCGGGGGAGACCCAGTACTTC. It is translated as CASSLVRLAGETQYF.

The rearrangement links TRBV19 to TRBJ2-1; 8 bases agree with TRBD1. Germline trimming cut 5 bases from V and 6 bases from J; bases unmatched to any gene: 12. Germline V CDR1 and CDR2: LNHDA, SQIVND (reference sequence). This CDR3 is built from 16 residues. CDR3 nucleotides: TGTGCCAGTAGTTCACGACGGCAGGGGGCGGGCAATGAGCAGTTCTTC. It codes for CASSSRRQGAGNEQFF.

The chain joins TRBV28 to TRBJ2-3, with 7 bases identical to TRBD1. The junction had 10 bases not matched to a gene; V was cut back by 5 bases and J by 5 bases. CDR3 length: 15 residues. Looked up from germline, CDR1 is MDHEN and CDR2 is SYDVKM. The CDR3: CASSPLGGAVDTQYF. CDR3 DNA sequence: TGTGCCAGCAGTCCTCTAGGGGGCGCCGTAGATACGCAGTATTTT.

This chain joins TRBV29-1 and TRBJ1-1, with D maybe TRBD1 (5 bases). The germline V gene encodes CDR1 SQVTM and CDR2 ANQGSEA. This CDR3 is 11 amino acids long. V was cut by 5 bases and J by 6 bases, with 10 bases left in between. CDR3 sequence reads: CSVRGLAEAFF. The CDR3 nucleotides read TGCAGCGTTCGGGGGTTGGCTGAAGCTTTCTTT.

This clone turned up a few times. The chain uses TRBV4-1 and TRBJ2-1; D may correspond to TRBD1 or TRBD2 (5 bases each). Germline V gene sequence: CDR1 MGHRA, CDR2 YSYEKL. This CDR3 has 15 residues. Between the trimmed V and J ends, which lost 1 base and 2 bases, there was a span of 9 bases. DNA for the CDR3: TGCGCCAGCAGCCAAGTGGGGGTTACCTACAATGAGCAGTTCTTC. This sequence encodes CASSQVGVTYNEQFF.

The chain joins TRBV7-9 to TRBJ1-3, with D perhaps matching TRBD1 (6 bases). Trimming shortened V by 3 bases and J by 0 bases, and 9 bases separated the two germline ends. The germline gives CDR1 SEHNR, CDR2 FQNEAQ (reference sequence). This CDR3 comprises 15 residues. The CDR3 loop is CASSLGGFSGNTIYF. The CDR3 DNA sequence: TGTGCCAGCAGCTTGGGGGGCTTCTCTGGAAACACCATATATTTT.

The V call is TRBV5-6, the J call TRBJ2-1; D perhaps matches TRBD2 (5 bases). CDR3 length equals 12 residues. Germline CDR1 and CDR2: SGHDT and YYEEEE. With 5 bases removed from V and 9 bases from J, the gap between germline ends came to 12 bases. The CDR3 DNA reads TGTGCCAGCAGGTTGCTAGCAGGTGAGCAGTTCTTC. It yields the protein CASRLLAGEQFF.

This clone appeared a few times. V gene TRBV5-1 combines with J gene TRBJ1-1, with D unresolved. Between the trimmed V and J ends, which lost 0 bases and 7 bases, there was a span of 16 bases. The CDR3 extends over 15 amino acids. Germline V gene lookup returns CDR1 SGHRS and CDR2 YFSETQ. The CDR3 DNA sequence: TGCGCCAGCAGCTTGGTTGCGGCAGGCACTGATGAAGCTTTCTTT. Protein: CASSLVAAGTDEAFF.

J is TRBJ2-1 and V is TRBV6-5; no firm D call. The germline CDR1 and CDR2 sequences are MNHEY and SVGAGI. V shed 5 bases and J shed 4 bases, with 6 bases lying between them. CDR3 size: 12 residues. The CDR3 sequence is CASSTQYNEQFF. Here the CDR3 DNA reads TGTGCCAGCAGTACCCAATACAATGAGCAGTTCTTC.

The rearrangement joins TRBV4-1 to TRBJ1-6, with 7 bases matching TRBD1. With 4 bases clipped from V and 7 bases from J, the junction kept 10 bases outside the gene matches. Germline V gives CDR1 MGHRA, CDR2 YSYEKL. The CDR3 sequence is 16 residues long. Here the CDR3 reads CASSPSVWTGNSPLHF. CDR3 DNA: TGCGCCAGCAGCCCGTCCGTATGGACAGGCAATTCACCCCTCCACTTT.

CDR3 bases: TGTGCCAGCAGCTTAACAGGGACGAGGGGTGATACGCAGTATTTT. Its translation is CASSLTGTRGDTQYF. This chain uses TRBV7-3 with TRBJ2-3; TRBD1 or TRBD2 may be the D gene (5 bases each). Germline-derived CDR1 and CDR2 are SGHTA and FQGTGA. This CDR3 has 15 amino acids. Trimming left V 0 bases short and J 6 bases short, with 13 bases between.

The chain combines TRBV11-2 with TRBJ2-2; the D gene is possibly TRBD2 (6 bases). Between the trimmed V and J ends, which lost 8 bases and 0 bases, there was a span of 13 bases. The CDR3 extends over 15 amino acids. CDR1 is SGHAT, CDR2 FQNNGV, per germline. DNA for the CDR3: TGTGCCAGCCGATGGTGGGGGGCGAACACCGGGGAGCTGTTTTTT. This encodes CASRWWGANTGELFF. Full variable domain (remainder filled in from reference TRBV11-2 and TRBJ2-2): EAGVAQSPRYKIIEKRQSVAFWCNPISGHATLYWYQQILGQGPKLLIQFQNNGVVDDSQLPKDRFSAERLKGVDSTLKIQPAKLEDSAVYLCASRWWGANTGELFFGEGSRLTVL.